The rows below give T cell receptor beta chains drawn from one sample of a study of shared clonotypes between healthy human individuals. Sequencing was performed with immunoSEQ multiplex PCR; in TCRdb, only in-frame clones are kept and a portion is missing. The sample contains approximately 2.5 million clones, 80% to 95% of which appear only once. The specimen was naive CD4+ T cells from PBMCs. Source of these receptors: a man aged 18 to 35 in good health. Some clones in this sample may be carry-over from other donors' samples. CDR3s include the opening cysteine and the closing phenylalanine or tryptophan. Fields, in order: CDR3 protein, CDR3 DNA, V gene, J gene, clone size, D gene. A D gene is named only where the DNA matches it firmly. Clone sizes are given selectively: once, few, many, or a class where the clone is expanded.

CDR3aa: CASSITGGSGNTIYF; CDR3nt: TGTGCCAGCAGTATAACAGGGGGATCTGGAAACACCATATATTTT; v_gene: TRBV28; j_gene: TRBJ1-3; abundance: once; d_gene: TRBD1
CDR3aa: CASSELSRTSNEKLFF; CDR3nt: TGTGCCAGCAGTGAATTAAGCAGAACCTCCAATGAAAAACTGTTTTTT; v_gene: TRBV25-1; j_gene: TRBJ1-4; abundance: NA; d_gene: NA
CDR3aa: CASSLIATDTQYF; CDR3nt: TGCGCCAGCAGCTTGATAGCTACAGATACGCAGTATTTT; v_gene: TRBV5-1; j_gene: TRBJ2-3; abundance: NA; d_gene: NA
CDR3aa: CASSLWQGGPQETQYF; CDR3nt: TGTGCCAGCAGTTTATGGCAGGGGGGCCCTCAAGAGACCCAGTACTTC; v_gene: TRBV27; j_gene: TRBJ2-5; abundance: NA; d_gene: NA
CDR3aa: CASSPGHNLVYSNQPQHF; CDR3nt: TGTGCCAGCAGCCCGGGACACAACTTAGTTTATAGCAATCAGCCCCAGCATTTT; v_gene: TRBV7-8; j_gene: TRBJ1-5; abundance: NA; d_gene: NA
CDR3aa: CASSQEGSRVGEKLFF; CDR3nt: TGTGCCAGCAGCCAAGAGGGGAGCAGGGTCGGTGAAAAACTGTTTTTT; v_gene: TRBV4-2; j_gene: TRBJ1-4; abundance: NA; d_gene: NA
CDR3aa: CASTTSGRGGNEQFF; CDR3nt: TGTGCCAGCACCACCAGCGGGAGGGGCGGAAATGAGCAGTTCTTC; v_gene: TRBV27; j_gene: TRBJ2-1; abundance: NA; d_gene: TRBD2
CDR3aa: CASTSDGAYEQYF; CDR3nt: NA; v_gene: TRBV19; j_gene: TRBJ2-7; abundance: NA; d_gene: NA
CDR3aa: CASSPLDRATEAFF; CDR3nt: TGTGCCAGTAGTCCACTAGACAGGGCCACTGAAGCTTTCTTT; v_gene: TRBV19; j_gene: TRBJ1-1; abundance: NA; d_gene: TRBD1
CDR3aa: CASSPGGTEAFF; CDR3nt: TGTGCCAGCAGCCCAGGGGGCACTGAAGCTTTCTTT; v_gene: TRBV6-5; j_gene: TRBJ1-1; abundance: few; d_gene: TRBD1
CDR3aa: CASSSGTLDYEQYF; CDR3nt: TGTGCCAGCAGCTCGGGGACATTGGACTACGAGCAGTACTTC; v_gene: TRBV5-4; j_gene: TRBJ2-7; abundance: NA; d_gene: NA
CDR3aa: CASSEGGAKNIQYF; CDR3nt: TGTGCCAGCAGTGAAGGTGGGGCCAAAAACATTCAGTACTTC; v_gene: TRBV2; j_gene: TRBJ2-4; abundance: NA; d_gene: NA
CDR3aa: CASSVETGTLNQPQHF; CDR3nt: TGTGCCAGCAGCGTAGAGACCGGGACACTTAATCAGCCCCAGCATTTT; v_gene: TRBV9; j_gene: TRBJ1-5; abundance: NA; d_gene: NA
CDR3aa: CASSVTPGRLNSPLHF; CDR3nt: TGTGCCAGCAGTGTAACCCCGGGACGGCTGAATTCACCCCTCCACTTT; v_gene: TRBV2; j_gene: TRBJ1-6; abundance: NA; d_gene: NA